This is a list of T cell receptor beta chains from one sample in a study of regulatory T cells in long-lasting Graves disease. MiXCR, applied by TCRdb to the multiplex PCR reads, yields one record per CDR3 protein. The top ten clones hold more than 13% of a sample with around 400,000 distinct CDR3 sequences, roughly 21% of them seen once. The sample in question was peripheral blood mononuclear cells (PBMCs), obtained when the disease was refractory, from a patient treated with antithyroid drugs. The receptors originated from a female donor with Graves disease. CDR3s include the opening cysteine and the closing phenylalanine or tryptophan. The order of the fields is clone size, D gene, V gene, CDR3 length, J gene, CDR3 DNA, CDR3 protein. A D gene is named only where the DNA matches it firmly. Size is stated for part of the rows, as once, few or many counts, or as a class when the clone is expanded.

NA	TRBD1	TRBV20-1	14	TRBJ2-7	TGCAGTGCTCTAAGGACAGGGGCTTCCTACGAGCAGTACTTC	CSALRTGASYEQYF
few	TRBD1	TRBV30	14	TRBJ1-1	TGTGCCCAGGGGGGCTCGGGAATGAACACTGAAGCTTTCTTT	CAQGGSGMNTEAFF
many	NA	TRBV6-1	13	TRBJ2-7	TGTGCCAGCACCTACCCAGGACGGTACGAGCAGTACTTC	CASTYPGRYEQYF
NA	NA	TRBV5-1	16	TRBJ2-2	TGCGCCAGCAGCCCAATGTGGCGGGCAAACACCGGGGAGCTGTTTTTT	CASSPMWRANTGELFF
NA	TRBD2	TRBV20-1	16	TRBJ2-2	TGCAGTGCTAGAGGAGGACTAGCGACGAACACCGGGGAGCTGTTTTTT	CSARGGLATNTGELFF
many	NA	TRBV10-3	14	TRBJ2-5	TGTGCCATCAGTGACAGTGGCCAAGAAGAGACCCAGTACTTC	CAISDSGQEETQYF
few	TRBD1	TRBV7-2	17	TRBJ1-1	TGTGCCAGCAGCCCAAGCCGGACAGGGGGACTGAACACTGAAGCTTTCTTT	CASSPSRTGGLNTEAFF
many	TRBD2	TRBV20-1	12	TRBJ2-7	TGCAGTGCTGGGACTAGCGGGGGGGAGCAGTACTTC	CSAGTSGGEQYF
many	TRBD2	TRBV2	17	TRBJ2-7	TGTGCCAGCAGTCCGGGACTAGCGGGAGGAAGGAAGTACGAGCAGTACTTC	CASSPGLAGGRKYEQYF
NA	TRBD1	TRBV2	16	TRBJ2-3	TGTGCCAGCAGTGAAGACGGACAGGGGTGGACAGATACGCAGTATTTT	CASSEDGQGWTDTQYF
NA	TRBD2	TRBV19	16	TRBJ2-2	TGTGCCAGTAGTACCCGGACTAGCCCTAACACCGGGGAGCTGTTTTTT	CASSTRTSPNTGELFF
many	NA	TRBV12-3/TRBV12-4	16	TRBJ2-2	TGTGCCAGCAGCCCCCTCACAGTGCCGAACACCGGGGAGCTGTTTTTT	CASSPLTVPNTGELFF
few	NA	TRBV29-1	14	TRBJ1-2	TGCAGCGTTGAGGAAGAGAACAAAATCTATGGCTACACCTTC	CSVEEENKIYGYTF
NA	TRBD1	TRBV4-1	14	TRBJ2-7	TGCGCCAGCAGCCAGTGGGGACAGGGGTACGAGCAGTACTTC	CASSQWGQGYEQYF
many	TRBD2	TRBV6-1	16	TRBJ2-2	TGTGCCAGCAGGGTACTAGCGGGAGACGCCACCGGGGAGCTGTTTTTT	CASRVLAGDATGELFF
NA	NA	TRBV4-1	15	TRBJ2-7	TGCGCCAGCAGCCAAGAGGGTCCAGGCGCCTACGAGCAGTACTTC	CASSQEGPGAYEQYF
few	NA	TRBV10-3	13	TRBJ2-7	TGTGCCATCAGTGAGTCTCAATGGGACGAGCAGTACTTC	CAISESQWDEQYF
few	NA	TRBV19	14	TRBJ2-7	TGTGCCAGTAGTTTTGCCGAGGGGGAGTACGAGCAGTACTTC	CASSFAEGEYEQYF
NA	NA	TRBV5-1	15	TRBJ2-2	TGCGCCAGCAGCAACCGGGACTTCAACACCGGGGAGCTGTTTTTT	CASSNRDFNTGELFF
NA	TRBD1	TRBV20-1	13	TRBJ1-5	TGCAGTGCAGGCGCAGGGGGCGAACAGCCCCAGCATTTT	CSAGAGGEQPQHF
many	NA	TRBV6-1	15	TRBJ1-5	TGTGCCAGCAGTGCCGCAACAGCTAGCAATCAGCCCCAGCATTTT	CASSAATASNQPQHF
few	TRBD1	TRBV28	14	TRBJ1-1	TGTGCCAGCAGTTTTCCAGACCGGGACAGGGAGACTTTCTTT	CASSFPDRDRETFF
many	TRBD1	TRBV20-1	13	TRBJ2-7	TGCAGTGGCCAGACAGGGGCCTCCTACGAGCAGTACTTC	CSGQTGASYEQYF
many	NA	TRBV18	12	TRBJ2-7	TGTGCCAGCTCACCACCGGTCGGCGAGCAGTACTTC	CASSPPVGEQYF
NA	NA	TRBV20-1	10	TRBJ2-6	TGCAGTGCTTCAGAGGAGGTCCTGACTTTC	CSASEEVLTF
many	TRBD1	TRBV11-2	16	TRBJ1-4	TGTGCCAGCAGCTTAAGGCGGACAGGGGGTTTAGAAAAACTGTTTTTT	CASSLRRTGGLEKLFF
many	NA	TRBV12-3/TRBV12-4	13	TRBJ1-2	TGTGCCAGCAGCGGTGACAGGAACTATGGCTACACCTTC	CASSGDRNYGYTF
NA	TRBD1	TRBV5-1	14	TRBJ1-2	TGCGCCAGCAGCTTGGCGTGGGACAGCAAAGGCTACACCTTC	CASSLAWDSKGYTF
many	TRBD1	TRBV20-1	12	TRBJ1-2	TGCAGTGCTAGCCGGGACAGCAATGGCTACACCTTC	CSASRDSNGYTF
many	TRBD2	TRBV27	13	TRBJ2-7	TGTGCCAGCAGTCCTAGCGGGGGATGGGGGCAGTACTTC	CASSPSGGWGQYF
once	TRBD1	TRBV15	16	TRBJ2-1	TGTGCCACCAGCACTTCACTTCAGGGGGAAGGTAATGAGCAGTTCTTC	CATSTSLQGEGNEQFF
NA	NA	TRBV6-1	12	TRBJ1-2	TGTGCCAGCATGGAACCCGGTTATGGCTACACCTTC	CASMEPGYGYTF
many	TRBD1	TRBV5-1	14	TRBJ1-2	TGCGCCAGCAGACCAAAACAGGGGAACTATGGCTACACCTTC	CASRPKQGNYGYTF
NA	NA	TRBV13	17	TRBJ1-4	TGTGCCAGCAGCACCTCCCACCTCGGGGGACCTAATGAAAAACTGTTTTTT	CASSTSHLGGPNEKLFF
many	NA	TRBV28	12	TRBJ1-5	TGTGCCAGCAGTCCAGGCAAGGGGCCCCAGCATTTT	CASSPGKGPQHF
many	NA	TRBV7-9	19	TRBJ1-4	TGTGCCAGCAGCGCCACACAGGGAACTGGGACGGCAACTAATGAAAAACTGTTTTTT	CASSATQGTGTATNEKLFF
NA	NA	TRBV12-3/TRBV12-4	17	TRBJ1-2	TGTGCCAGCAGTTTGACCCGGGCAGCGCATTTCAACTATGGCTACACCTTC	CASSLTRAAHFNYGYTF
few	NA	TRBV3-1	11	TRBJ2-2	TGTGCCAGCAGCCGGCCGGATGAGCTGTTTTTT	CASSRPDELFF
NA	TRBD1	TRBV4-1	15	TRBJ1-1	TGCGCCAGCGGACAGGGGGCTCTGGGGAACACTGAAGCTTTCTTT	CASGQGALGNTEAFF
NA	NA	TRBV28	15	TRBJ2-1	TGTGCCAGCAGTTTGTCGGTTGGACAGCTCAATGAGCAGTTCTTC	CASSLSVGQLNEQFF
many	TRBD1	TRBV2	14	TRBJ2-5	TGTGCCAGCACCGGGACAGGGGGCGATGAGACCCAGTACTTC	CASTGTGGDETQYF
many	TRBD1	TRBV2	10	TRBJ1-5	TGTGCCAGCAGGGGACAGGCCCAGCATTTT	CASRGQAQHF
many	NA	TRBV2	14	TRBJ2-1	TGTGCCAGCAGGGAGACTAGCTCCTACAATGAGCAGTTCTTC	CASRETSSYNEQFF
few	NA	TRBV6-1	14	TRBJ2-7	TGTGCCAGCACTTCCGACGGAAGCCCCTACGAGCAGTACTTC	CASTSDGSPYEQYF
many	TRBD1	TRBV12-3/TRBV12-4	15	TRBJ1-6	TGTGCCAGCAGAGACAGGGGCGGTGGAAGTTCACCCCTCCACTTT	CASRDRGGGSSPLHF
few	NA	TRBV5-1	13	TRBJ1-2	TGCGCCAGCCCCTTAGACAAAACATGGGGCTACACCTTC	CASPLDKTWGYTF
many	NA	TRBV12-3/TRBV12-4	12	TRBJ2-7	TGTGCCAGCAGTATCGGGGGCTACGAGCAGTACTTC	CASSIGGYEQYF
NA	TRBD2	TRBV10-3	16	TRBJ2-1	TGTGCCATCAGCCCTAGGGACTACCGGGCGTACAATGAGCAGTTCTTC	CAISPRDYRAYNEQFF
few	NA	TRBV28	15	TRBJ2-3	TGTGCCAGCAGTTTGCTGGTTCAGAGCACAGATACGCAGTATTTT	CASSLLVQSTDTQYF
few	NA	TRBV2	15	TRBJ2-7	TGTGCCAGCAGTCCCGACCCCTCAGGTACCTACGAGCAGTACTTC	CASSPDPSGTYEQYF
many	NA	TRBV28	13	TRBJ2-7	TGTGCCAGCAGTACCGGGCCCTCCTACGAGCAGTACTTC	CASSTGPSYEQYF
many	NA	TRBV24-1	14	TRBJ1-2	TGTGCCACCAGTGACTCGAGGACTGGCTATGGCTACACCTTC	CATSDSRTGYGYTF
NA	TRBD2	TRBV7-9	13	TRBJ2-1	TGTGCCAGCAGCATTGGGACTAGCGGTGAGCAGTTCTTC	CASSIGTSGEQFF
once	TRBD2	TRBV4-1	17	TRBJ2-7	TGCGCCAGCAGCCAAGATCTGAGCGGGGCTCTCTCCTACGAGCAGTACTTC	CASSQDLSGALSYEQYF
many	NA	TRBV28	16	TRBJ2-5	TGTGCCAGCAGTCCCCTCAGGGGCGGGAGACCAGAGACCCAGTACTTC	CASSPLRGGRPETQYF